This T cell receptor beta chain is drawn from a study of response to subunit inactivated influenza vaccine. To note about this clonotype: Its antigen is unidentified.

TCRdb recomputed calls from the RT-PCR reads with MiXCR, one row per CDR3 protein. The table shows about 530,000 distinct CDR3 sequences, with 13% occurring only once. Study observations and caveats: That few new T cells are recruited by each seasonal influenza vaccination was the authors' suggestion.

Germline lookup yields CDR1 MNHEY and CDR2 SVGEGT. Trimming removed 2 bases from V and 2 bases from J, with 12 bases in between. This CDR3 is built from 15 residues. The material was PBMCs from blood, obtained 40 to 50 days after vaccination. V usage is TRBV6-2 or TRBV6-3 and J usage is TRBJ1-2; weak D call: TRBD1 (6 bases). The sequence came from a man in his fifties or sixties who received an inactivated influenza vaccine. CDR3 loop: CASSYIRQENYGYTF. The CDR3 region has the DNA TGTGCCAGCAGTTACATTCGACAGGAGAACTATGGCTACACCTTC.